This entry lists 5 T cell receptor beta chains sequenced from one sample in a study of cytomegalovirus exposure and HLA in healthy donors (dated by TCRdb to about 2017). The library was generated by the immunoSEQ multiplex PCR assay. For the multiplex PCR, a mixture combining 60 forward primers for TCR Vbeta segments and 13 reverse primers for TCR Jbeta segments was used. What TCRdb holds here is the immuneACCESS table cut down to in-frame rearrangements. Part of the clones is not present; checked against another copy, under half of the missing clones reflect an unresolved V gene, and the others are unexplained. The sample table records about 180,000 clones; about four fifths of these occur just once. The biggest ten clones account for more than 1.5% of the sample. Sequences were obtained from PBMCs. These receptors were obtained from a man aged 40-49 years in good health and CMV-seronegative.

The gene calls are TRBV29-1 and TRBJ1-1, with 8 bases that match TRBD1. The CDR3 spans 15 residues. CDR1 and CDR2 (germline): SQVTM, ANQGSEA. Germline trimming cut 7 bases from V and 1 base from J; bases unmatched to any gene: 11. The CDR3 spells CSALKRDRGNTEAFF. As DNA, the CDR3 is TGCAGCGCATTAAAGAGAGACAGGGGGAACACTGAAGCTTTCTTT.

The CDR3 coding sequence is TGTGCCATCAGTGACCTGATGGGAGACGGCAATCAGCCCCAGCATTTT. This translates into CAISDLMGDGNQPQHF. The gene calls are TRBV10-3 and TRBJ1-5; unclear D gene. Germline CDR1 is ENHRY and CDR2 is SYGVKD. The CDR3 is 16 residues long. The V and J ends lost 3 bases and 2 bases respectively, with 14 bases between them.

V gene TRBV7-2 combines with J gene TRBJ1-2; a possible D gene is TRBD1 (6 bases). Germline V gives CDR1 SGHTA, CDR2 FQGNSA. V gave up 5 bases and J gave up 4 bases, with 17 bases separating them. The CDR3 consists of 15 residues. The CDR3 loop is CASSPRPGVSYGYTF. The CDR3 coding sequence is TGTGCCAGCAGCCCCCGTCCAGGGGTGAGCTATGGCTACACCTTC.

This chain links TRBV19 with TRBJ1-1; D gene ambiguous. The germline V gene encodes CDR1 LNHDA and CDR2 SQIVND (reference sequence). The CDR3 spans 13 residues. Trimming took off 6 bases at V and 0 bases at J, with 8 bases between the two ends. CDR3 region: CASSLIVNTEAFF. The CDR3 nucleotides are TGTGCCAGTAGCCTAATCGTGAACACTGAAGCTTTCTTT.

The gene calls are TRBV5-1 and TRBJ2-1, with 14 bases matching TRBD2. With 3 bases clipped from V and 9 bases from J, the junction kept 11 bases outside the gene matches. Per the germline V gene, CDR1 is SGHRS and CDR2 is YFSETQ. The CDR3 contains 17 residues. DNA of the CDR3: TGCGCCAGCAGCTATGGACTAGCGGGAGGTTTTGGAAGTGAGCAGTTCTTC. It translates to CASSYGLAGGFGSEQFF.